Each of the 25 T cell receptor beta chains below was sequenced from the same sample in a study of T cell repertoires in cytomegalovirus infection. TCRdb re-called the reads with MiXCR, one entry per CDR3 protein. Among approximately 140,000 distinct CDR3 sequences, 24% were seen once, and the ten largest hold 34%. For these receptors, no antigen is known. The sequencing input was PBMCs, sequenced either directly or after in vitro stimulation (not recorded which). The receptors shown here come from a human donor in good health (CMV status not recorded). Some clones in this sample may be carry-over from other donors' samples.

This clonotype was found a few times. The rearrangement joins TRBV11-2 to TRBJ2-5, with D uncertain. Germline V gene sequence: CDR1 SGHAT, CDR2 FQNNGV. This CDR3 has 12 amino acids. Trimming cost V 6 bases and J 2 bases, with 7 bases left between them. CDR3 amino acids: CASSDQQETQYF. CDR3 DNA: TGTGCCAGCAGTGACCAACAAGAGACCCAGTACTTC. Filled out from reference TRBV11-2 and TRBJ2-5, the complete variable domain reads EAGVAQSPRYKIIEKRQSVAFWCNPISGHATLYWYQQILGQGPKLLIQFQNNGVVDDSQLPKDRFSAERLKGVDSTLKIQPAKLEDSAVYLCASSDQQETQYFGPGTRLLVL.

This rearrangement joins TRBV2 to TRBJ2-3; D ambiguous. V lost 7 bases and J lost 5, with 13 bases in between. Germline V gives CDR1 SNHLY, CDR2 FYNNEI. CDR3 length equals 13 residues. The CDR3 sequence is CASNRYRKDTQYF. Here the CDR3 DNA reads TGTGCCAGCAACCGGTATCGGAAAGATACGCAGTATTTT.

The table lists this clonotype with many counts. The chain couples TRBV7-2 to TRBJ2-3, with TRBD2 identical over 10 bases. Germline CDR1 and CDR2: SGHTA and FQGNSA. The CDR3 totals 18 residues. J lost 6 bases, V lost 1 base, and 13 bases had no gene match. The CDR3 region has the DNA TGTGCCAGCAGCTTAGTACGGGCTAGCGGGAGCCTGGCGGATACGCAGTATTTT. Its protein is CASSLVRASGSLADTQYF.

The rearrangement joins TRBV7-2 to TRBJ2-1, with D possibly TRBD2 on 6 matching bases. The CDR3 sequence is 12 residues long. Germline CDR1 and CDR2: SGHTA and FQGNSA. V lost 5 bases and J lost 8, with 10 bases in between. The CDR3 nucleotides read TGTGCCAGCAGCGTCGGGACTTATGAGCAGTTCTTC. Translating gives CASSVGTYEQFF.

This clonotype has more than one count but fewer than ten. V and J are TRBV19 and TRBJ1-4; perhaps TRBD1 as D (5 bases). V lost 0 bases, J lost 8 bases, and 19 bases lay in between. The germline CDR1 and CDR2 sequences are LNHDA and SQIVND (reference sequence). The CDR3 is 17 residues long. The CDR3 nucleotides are TGTGCCAGTAGTATAGAGCGACACCGGGACGCGCCCGAAAAACTGTTTTTT. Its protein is CASSIERHRDAPEKLFF.

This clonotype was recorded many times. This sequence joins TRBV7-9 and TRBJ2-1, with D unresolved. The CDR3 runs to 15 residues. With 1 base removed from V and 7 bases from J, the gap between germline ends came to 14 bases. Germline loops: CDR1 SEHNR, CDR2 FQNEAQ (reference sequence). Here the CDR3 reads CASSLDAAVLNEQFF. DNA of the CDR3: TGTGCCAGCAGCTTAGACGCTGCTGTCTTAAATGAGCAGTTCTTC.

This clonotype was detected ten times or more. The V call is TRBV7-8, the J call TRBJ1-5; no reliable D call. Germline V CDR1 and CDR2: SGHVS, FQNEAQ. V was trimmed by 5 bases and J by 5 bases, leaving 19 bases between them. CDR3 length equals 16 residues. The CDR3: CASSLWIGRIDQPQHF. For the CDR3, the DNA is TGTGCCAGCAGCCTCTGGATAGGGAGGATCGATCAGCCCCAGCATTTT.

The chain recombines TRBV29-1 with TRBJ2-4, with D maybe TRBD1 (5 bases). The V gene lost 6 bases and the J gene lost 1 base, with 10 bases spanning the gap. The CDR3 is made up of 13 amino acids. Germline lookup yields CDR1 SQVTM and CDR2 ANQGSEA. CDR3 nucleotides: TGCAGCGTCGCAGGGTGGGCCAAAAACATTCAGTACTTC. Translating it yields CSVAGWAKNIQYF. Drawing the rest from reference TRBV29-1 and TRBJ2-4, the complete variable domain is SAVISQKPSRDICQRGTSLTIQCQVDSQVTMMFWYRQQPGQSLTLIATANQGSEATYESGFVIDKFPISRPNLTFSTLTVSNMSPEDSSIYLCSVAGWAKNIQYFGAGTRLSVL.

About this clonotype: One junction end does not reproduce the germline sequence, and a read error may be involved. The DNA for the CDR3 is TGTGCCAGCAGCTCGGCAGGGACGTCAATGGTAGTTTTC. Protein sequence: CASSSAGTSMVVF. The rearrangement joins TRBV11-2 to TRBJ2-4; possibly TRBD1 or TRBD2 for D (5 bases each). The germline V gene encodes CDR1 SGHAT and CDR2 FQNNGV. The CDR3 sequence is 13 residues long.

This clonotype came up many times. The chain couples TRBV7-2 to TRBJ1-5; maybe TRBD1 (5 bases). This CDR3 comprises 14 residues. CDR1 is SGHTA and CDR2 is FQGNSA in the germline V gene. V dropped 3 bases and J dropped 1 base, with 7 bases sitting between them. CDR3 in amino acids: CASSFWGSNQPQHF. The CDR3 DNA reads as TGTGCCAGCAGCTTTTGGGGGAGCAATCAGCCCCAGCATTTT.

The CDR3 sequence is CSVERALTDTQYF. CDR3 DNA sequence: TGCAGCGTTGAAAGGGCCCTCACAGATACGCAGTATTTT. The rearrangement links TRBV29-1 to TRBJ2-3, with D unresolved. From germline, CDR1 is SQVTM and CDR2 ANQGSEA. Trimming cost V 2 bases and J 2 bases, with 8 bases left between them. The length of the CDR3 is 13 residues.

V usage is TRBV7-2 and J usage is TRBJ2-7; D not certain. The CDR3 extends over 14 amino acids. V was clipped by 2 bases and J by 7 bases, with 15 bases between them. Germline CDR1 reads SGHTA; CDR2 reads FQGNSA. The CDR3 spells CASSLNRAPGEQYF. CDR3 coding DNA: TGTGCCAGCAGCTTAAATCGCGCCCCCGGGGAGCAGTACTTC.

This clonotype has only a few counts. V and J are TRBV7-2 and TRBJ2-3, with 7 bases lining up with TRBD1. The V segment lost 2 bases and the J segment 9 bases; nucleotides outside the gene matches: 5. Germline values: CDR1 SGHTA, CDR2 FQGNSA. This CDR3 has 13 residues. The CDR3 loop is CASSLWTGGTQYF. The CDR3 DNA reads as TGTGCCAGCAGCTTATGGACAGGTGGGACGCAGTATTTT.

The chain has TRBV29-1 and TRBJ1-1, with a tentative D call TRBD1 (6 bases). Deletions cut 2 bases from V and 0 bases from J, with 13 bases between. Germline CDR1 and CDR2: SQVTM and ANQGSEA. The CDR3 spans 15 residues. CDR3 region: CSVEPMGHLNTEAFF. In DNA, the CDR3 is TGCAGCGTTGAACCGATGGGACACCTGAACACTGAAGCTTTCTTT.

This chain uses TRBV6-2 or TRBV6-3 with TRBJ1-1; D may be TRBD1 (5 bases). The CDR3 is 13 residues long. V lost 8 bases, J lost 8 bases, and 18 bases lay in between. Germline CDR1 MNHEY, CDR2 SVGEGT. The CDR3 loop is CASESTGLEEAFF. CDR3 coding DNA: TGTGCCAGCGAATCAACAGGATTGGAGGAAGCTTTCTTT.

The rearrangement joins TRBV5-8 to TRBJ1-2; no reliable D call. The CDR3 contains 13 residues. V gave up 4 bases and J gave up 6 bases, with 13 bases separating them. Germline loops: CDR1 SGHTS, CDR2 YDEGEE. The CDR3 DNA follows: TGTGCCAGCAGCCCAAGGGTTTATGATGGCTACACCTTC. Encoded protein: CASSPRVYDGYTF.

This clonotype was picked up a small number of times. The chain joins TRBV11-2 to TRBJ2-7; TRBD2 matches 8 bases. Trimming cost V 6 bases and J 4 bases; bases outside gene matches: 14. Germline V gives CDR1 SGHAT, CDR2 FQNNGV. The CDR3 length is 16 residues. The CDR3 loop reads CASSRLRGGRRYEQYF. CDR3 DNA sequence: TGTGCCAGCAGTCGACTGAGGGGCGGGAGGCGGTACGAGCAGTACTTC.

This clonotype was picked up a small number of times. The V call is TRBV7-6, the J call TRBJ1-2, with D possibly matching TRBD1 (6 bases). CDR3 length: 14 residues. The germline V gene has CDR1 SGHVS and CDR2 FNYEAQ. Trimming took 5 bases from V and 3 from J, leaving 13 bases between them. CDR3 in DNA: TGTGCCAGCAGCCCCGGATCAGGGGACTATGGCTACACCTTC. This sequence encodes CASSPGSGDYGYTF.

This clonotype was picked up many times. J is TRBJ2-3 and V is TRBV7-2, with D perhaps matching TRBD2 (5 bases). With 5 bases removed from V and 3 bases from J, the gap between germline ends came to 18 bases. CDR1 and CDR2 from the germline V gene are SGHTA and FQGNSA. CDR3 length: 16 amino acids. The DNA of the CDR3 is TGTGCCAGCAGCCCGAATGCACTAGTTCTTACAGATACGCAGTATTTT. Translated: CASSPNALVLTDTQYF.

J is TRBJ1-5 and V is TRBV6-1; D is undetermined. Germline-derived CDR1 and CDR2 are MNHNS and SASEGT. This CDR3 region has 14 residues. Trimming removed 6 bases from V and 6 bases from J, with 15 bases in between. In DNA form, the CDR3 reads TGTGCCAGCAGCCAGCGACGCGGGCCTCAGCCCCAGCATTTT. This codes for CASSQRRGPQPQHF.

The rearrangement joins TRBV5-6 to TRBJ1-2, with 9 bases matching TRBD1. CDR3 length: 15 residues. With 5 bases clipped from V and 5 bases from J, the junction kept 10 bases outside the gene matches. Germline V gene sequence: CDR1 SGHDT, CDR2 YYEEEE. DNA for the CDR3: TGTGCCAGCAGGATTACAGGGGGCGCGTATTATGGCTACACCTTC. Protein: CASRITGGAYYGYTF.

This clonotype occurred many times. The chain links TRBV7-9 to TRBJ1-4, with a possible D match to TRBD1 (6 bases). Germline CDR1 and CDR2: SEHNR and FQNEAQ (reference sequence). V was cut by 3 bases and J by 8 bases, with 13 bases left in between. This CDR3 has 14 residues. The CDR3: CASSLDRVSEKLFF. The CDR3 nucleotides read TGTGCCAGCAGCTTGGACAGAGTCTCCGAAAAACTGTTTTTT.

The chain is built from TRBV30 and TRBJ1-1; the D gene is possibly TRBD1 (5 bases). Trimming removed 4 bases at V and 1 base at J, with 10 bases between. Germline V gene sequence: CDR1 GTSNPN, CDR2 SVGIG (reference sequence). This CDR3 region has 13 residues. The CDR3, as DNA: TGTGCCTGGAACGGGGGAAGGAACACTGAAGCTTTCTTT. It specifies CAWNGGRNTEAFF. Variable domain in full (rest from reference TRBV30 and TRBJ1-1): SQTIHQWPATLVQPVGSPLSLECTVEGTSNPNLYWYRQAAGRGLQLLFYSVGIGQISSEVPQNLSASRPQDRQFILSSKKLLLSDSGFYLCAWNGGRNTEAFFGQGTRLTVV.

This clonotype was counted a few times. CDR3 sequence (DNA): TGTGCCAGCAGCCGAGGGGGTGAAGCTTTCTTT. It specifies CASSRGGEAFF. The genes are TRBV13 and TRBJ1-1; D is possibly TRBD1 (6 bases). V lost 5 bases and J lost 7, with 8 bases in between. This CDR3 has 11 amino acids. Germline V gene sequence: CDR1 PRHDT, CDR2 FYEKMQ (reference sequence).

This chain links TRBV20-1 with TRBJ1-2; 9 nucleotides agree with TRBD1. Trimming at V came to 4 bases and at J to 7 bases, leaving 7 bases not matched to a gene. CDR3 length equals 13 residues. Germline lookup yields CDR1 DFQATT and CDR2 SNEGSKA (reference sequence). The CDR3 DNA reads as TGCAGTGCTACACCGGGACAGGGTTTTGGCTACACCTTC. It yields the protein CSATPGQGFGYTF.